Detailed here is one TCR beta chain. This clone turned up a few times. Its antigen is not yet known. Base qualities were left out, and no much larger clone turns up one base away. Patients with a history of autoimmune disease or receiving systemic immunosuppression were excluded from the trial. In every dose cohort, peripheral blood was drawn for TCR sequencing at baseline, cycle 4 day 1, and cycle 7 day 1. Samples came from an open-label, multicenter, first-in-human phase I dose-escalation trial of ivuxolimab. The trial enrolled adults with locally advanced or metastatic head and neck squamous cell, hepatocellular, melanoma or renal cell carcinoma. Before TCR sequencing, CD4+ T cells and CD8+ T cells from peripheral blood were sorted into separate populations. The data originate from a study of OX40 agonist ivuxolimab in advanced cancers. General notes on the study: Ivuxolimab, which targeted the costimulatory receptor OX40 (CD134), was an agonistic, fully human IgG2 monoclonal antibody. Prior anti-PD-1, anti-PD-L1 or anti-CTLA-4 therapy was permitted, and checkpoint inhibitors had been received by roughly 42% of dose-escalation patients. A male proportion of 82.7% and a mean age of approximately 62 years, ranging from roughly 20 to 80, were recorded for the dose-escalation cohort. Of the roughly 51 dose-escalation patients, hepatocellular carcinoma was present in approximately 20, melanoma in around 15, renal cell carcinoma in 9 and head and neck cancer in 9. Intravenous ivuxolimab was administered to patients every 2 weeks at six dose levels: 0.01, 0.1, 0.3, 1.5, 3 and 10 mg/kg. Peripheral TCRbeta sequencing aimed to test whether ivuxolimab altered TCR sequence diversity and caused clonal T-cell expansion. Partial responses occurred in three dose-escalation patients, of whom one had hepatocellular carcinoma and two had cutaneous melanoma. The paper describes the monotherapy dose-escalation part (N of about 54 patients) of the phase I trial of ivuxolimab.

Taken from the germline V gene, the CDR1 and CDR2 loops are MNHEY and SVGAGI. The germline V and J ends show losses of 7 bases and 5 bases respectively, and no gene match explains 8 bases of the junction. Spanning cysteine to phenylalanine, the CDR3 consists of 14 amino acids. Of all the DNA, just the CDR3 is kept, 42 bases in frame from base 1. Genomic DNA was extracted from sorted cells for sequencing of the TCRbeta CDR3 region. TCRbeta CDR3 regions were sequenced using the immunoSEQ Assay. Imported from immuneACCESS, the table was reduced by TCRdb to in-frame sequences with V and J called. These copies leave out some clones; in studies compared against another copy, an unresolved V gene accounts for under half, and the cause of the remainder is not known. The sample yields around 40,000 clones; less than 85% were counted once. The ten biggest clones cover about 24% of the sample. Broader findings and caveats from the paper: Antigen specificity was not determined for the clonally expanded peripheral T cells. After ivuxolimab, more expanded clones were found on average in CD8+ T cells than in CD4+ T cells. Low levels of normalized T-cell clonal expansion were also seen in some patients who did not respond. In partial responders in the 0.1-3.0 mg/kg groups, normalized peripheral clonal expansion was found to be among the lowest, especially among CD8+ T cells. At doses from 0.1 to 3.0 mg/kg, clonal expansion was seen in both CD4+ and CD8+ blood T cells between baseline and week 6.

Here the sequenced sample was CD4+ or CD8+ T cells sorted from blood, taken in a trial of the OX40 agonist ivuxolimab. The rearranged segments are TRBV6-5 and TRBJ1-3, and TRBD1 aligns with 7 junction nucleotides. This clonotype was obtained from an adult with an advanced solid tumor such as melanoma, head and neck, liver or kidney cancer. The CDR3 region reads CASTSQGGRNTIYF. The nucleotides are TGTGCCAGCACCTCCCAGGGGGGCAGAAACACCATATATTTT.